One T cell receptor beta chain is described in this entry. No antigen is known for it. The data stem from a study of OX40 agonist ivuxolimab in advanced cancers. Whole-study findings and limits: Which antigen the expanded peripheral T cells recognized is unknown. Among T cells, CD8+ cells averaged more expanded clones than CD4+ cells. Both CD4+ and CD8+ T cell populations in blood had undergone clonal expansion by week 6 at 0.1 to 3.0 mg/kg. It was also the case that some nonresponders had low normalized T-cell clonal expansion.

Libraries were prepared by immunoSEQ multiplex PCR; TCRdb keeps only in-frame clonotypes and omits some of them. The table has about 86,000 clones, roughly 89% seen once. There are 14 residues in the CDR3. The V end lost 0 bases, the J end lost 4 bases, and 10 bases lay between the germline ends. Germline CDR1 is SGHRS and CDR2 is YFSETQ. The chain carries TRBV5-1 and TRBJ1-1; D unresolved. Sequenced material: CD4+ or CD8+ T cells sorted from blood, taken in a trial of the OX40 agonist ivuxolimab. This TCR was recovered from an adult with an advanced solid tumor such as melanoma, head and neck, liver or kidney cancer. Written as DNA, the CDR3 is TGCGCCAGCAGCTTGGAAGGGTTGGGCACTGAAGCTTTCTTT. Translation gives CASSLEGLGTEAFF.